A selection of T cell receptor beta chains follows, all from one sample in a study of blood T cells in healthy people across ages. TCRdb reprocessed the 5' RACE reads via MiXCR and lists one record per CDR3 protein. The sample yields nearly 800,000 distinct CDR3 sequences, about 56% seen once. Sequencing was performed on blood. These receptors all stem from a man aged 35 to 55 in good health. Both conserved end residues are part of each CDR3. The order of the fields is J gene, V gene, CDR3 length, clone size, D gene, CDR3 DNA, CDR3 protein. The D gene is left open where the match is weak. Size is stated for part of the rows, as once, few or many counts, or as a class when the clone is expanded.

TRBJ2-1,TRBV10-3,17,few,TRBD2,TGTGCCATCAGACCCCGGGGCACTAGCGGCAGAGGGAATGAGCAGTTCTTC,CAIRPRGTSGRGNEQFF
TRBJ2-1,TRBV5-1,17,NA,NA,TGCGCCAGCAGCTTGTTTGGCGGCCCTACAACTTACAATGAGCAGTTCTTC,CASSLFGGPTTYNEQFF
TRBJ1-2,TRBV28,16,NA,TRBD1,TGTGCCAGCAGTCCCACGGGACAGGGTGATAGCTATGGCTACACCTTC,CASSPTGQGDSYGYTF
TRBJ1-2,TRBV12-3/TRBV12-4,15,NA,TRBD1,TGTGCCAACATCCCTTTCGGGGGGACAGGGAACGGCTACACCTTC,CANIPFGGTGNGYTF
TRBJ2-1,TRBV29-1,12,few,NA,TGCAGCGTTGATTCGGCGGGAAATGAGCAGTTCTTC,CSVDSAGNEQFF
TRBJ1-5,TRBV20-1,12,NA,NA,TGCAGTGCTGGGGACCGCAGTCAGCCCCAGCATTTT,CSAGDRSQPQHF
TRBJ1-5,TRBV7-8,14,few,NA,TGTGCCAGCAGCTTAGTGCAGGGCCACCAGCCCCAGCATTTT,CASSLVQGHQPQHF
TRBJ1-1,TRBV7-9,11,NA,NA,TGTGCCAGCAGCGCGGGACCTGAAGCTTTCTTT,CASSAGPEAFF
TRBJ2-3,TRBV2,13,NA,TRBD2,TGTGCCAGCCAGCCTCTCGGGGGGTCGGCGCAGTATTTT,CASQPLGGSAQYF
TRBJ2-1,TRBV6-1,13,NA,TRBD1,TGTGCCAGCAAAAGGGACAGGAACAATGAGCAGTTCTTC,CASKRDRNNEQFF
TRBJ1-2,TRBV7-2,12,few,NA,TGTGCCAGCAGCTTAGAATTGGGAGACTACACCTTC,CASSLELGDYTF
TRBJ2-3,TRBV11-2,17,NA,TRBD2,TGTGCCAGCAGCTTAGGAGGGCCGGGCGGGAGCCCAGATACGCAGTATTTT,CASSLGGPGGSPDTQYF
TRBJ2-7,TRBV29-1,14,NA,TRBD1,TGCAGCGTTGAAATGACAGGGGGAAGGGACGAGCAGTACTTC,CSVEMTGGRDEQYF
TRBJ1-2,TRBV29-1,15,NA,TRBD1,TGCAGCGTTGAAGATCGGCGGGACAGCAACTATGGCTACACCTTC,CSVEDRRDSNYGYTF
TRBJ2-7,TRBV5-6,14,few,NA,TGTGCCAGCAGCGACGGACAGTTTCCCTACGAGCAGTACTTC,CASSDGQFPYEQYF
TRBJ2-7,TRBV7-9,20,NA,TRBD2,TGTGCCAGCAGCTACCCCCCGGGACTAGCGGGAGTTCTGGGCTTTTACGAGCAGTACTTC,CASSYPPGLAGVLGFYEQYF
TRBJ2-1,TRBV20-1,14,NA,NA,TGCAGTGCTAGACCCGCTTACTCCTACAATGAGCAGTTCTTC,CSARPAYSYNEQFF
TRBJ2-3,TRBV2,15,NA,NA,TGTGCCAGTTATCCGGCCAACCGATGGACAGATACGCAGTATTTT,CASYPANRWTDTQYF
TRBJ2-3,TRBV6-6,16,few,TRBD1,TGTGCCAGCAGTTTCGACAGGGGGCGAAGCACAGATACGCAGTATTTT,CASSFDRGRSTDTQYF
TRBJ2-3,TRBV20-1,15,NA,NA,TGCAGTGCTACACAAGGGAGTCGGGGGACAGATACGCAGTATTTT,CSATQGSRGTDTQYF
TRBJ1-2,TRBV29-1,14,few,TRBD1,TGCAGCGTTGAAAGGTCCCGGACAGGCTATGGCTACACCTTC,CSVERSRTGYGYTF
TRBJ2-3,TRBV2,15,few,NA,TGTGCCACCGAGGGCGCGGGTCCCCCCCCAGATACGCAGTATTTT,CATEGAGPPPDTQYF
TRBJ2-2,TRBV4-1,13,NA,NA,TGCGCCAGCAGCCAACCTTTCACCGGGGAGCTGTTTTTT,CASSQPFTGELFF
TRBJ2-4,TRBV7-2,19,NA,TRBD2,TGTGCCAGCAGCTTGCGACTAGCGGGATCGACCGTAGCCAAAAACATTCAGTACTTC,CASSLRLAGSTVAKNIQYF
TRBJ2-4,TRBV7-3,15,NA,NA,TGTGCCAGCAGCCCACAAGGGGGGCGCAAAAACATTCAGTACTTC,CASSPQGGRKNIQYF
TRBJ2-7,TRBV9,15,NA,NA,TGTGCCAGCAGCGCCGGCGCGGGGTGGGAAAGCGAGCAGTACTTC,CASSAGAGWESEQYF
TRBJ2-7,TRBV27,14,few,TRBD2,TGTGCCAGCAGTTGGACTAGCGGGAGCGACGAGCAGTACTTC,CASSWTSGSDEQYF
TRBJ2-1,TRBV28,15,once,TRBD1,TGTGCCAGCAGTTTTTATCACAGGGGAATCAATGAGCAGTTCTTC,CASSFYHRGINEQFF
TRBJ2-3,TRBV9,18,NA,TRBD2,TGTGCCAGCAGCGTCACTAGCGGGGGGCTCCCCCGCACAGATACGCAGTATTTT,CASSVTSGGLPRTDTQYF
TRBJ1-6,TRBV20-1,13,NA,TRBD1,TGCAGTGCATGGACAGGGAATAATTCACCCCTCCACTTT,CSAWTGNNSPLHF
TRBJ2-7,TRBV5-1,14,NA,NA,TGCGCCAGCAGTTCGGGAAGGGGTTCCTACGAGCAGTACTTC,CASSSGRGSYEQYF
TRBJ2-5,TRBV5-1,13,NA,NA,TGCGCCAGCAGCTTAGAGATCCAAGAGACCCAGTACTTC,CASSLEIQETQYF
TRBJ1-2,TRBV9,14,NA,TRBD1,TGTGCCAGCAGCGTAGCTCAGACAGGGGAGGGCTACACCTTC,CASSVAQTGEGYTF
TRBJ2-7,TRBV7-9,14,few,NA,TGTGCCAGCAGCTTATCTCGGAGCCCCAACGAGCAGTACTTC,CASSLSRSPNEQYF
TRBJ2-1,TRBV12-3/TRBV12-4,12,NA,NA,TGTGCCAGCACGACGGACGACAATGAGCAGTTCTTC,CASTTDDNEQFF
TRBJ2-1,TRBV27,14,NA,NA,TGTGCCAGCAGTTCAGGGGCCGCCTACAATGAGCAGTTCTTC,CASSSGAAYNEQFF
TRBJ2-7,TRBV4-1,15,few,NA,TGCGCCAGCAGCCAAGGACGACCGGTCGATTACGAGCAGTACTTC,CASSQGRPVDYEQYF
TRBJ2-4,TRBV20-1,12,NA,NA,TGCAGTGCTAGGAAAGGGGATGACATTCAGTACTTC,CSARKGDDIQYF
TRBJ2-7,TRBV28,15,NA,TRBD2,TGTGCCAGCAGTCCTCGCGGGAGCCTCCCCTACGAGCAGTACTTC,CASSPRGSLPYEQYF
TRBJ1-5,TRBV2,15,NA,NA,TGTGCCAGCAGTGAAAGGAGGTTTAGCAATCAGCCCCAGCATTTT,CASSERRFSNQPQHF
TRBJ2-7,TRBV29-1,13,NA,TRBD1,TGCAGCGTTGACGGGGGACAGGGCTACGAGCAGTACTTC,CSVDGGQGYEQYF
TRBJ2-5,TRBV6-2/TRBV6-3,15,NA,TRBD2,TGTGCCAGCAGTTACCTACTACCGGGAGGGAAGACCCAGTACTTC,CASSYLLPGGKTQYF
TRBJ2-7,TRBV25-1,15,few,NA,TGTGCCAGCAGTTCAGCCGGGACAAGCATCGACGAGCAGTACTTC,CASSSAGTSIDEQYF
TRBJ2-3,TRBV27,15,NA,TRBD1,TGTGCCAGCAGTTACGGGACAGGGGGAGGAGATACGCAGTATTTT,CASSYGTGGGDTQYF
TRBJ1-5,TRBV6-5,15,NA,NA,TGTGCCAGCAGGCCCCTTGATCAGGGTAATCAGCCCCAGCATTTT,CASRPLDQGNQPQHF
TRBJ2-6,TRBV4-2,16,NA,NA,TGTGCCAGCAGCCAAACAGATAGCTCTGGGGCCAACGTCCTGACTTTC,CASSQTDSSGANVLTF
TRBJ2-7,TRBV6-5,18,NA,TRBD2,TGTGCCAGCAGTTACTCGGGACTAGCGGGAGGGCCTACCAACGAGCAGTACTTC,CASSYSGLAGGPTNEQYF
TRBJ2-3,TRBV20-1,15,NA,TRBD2,TGCAGTGCTACCTTAGCGGGGGGAATAACAGATACGCAGTATTTT,CSATLAGGITDTQYF